These 8 T cell receptor beta chains were all obtained from the same sample, sequenced in a study of blood T cells in healthy people across ages. The authors ran a second PCR of about 6 to 12 cycles using a sample-barcoded 5' primer and a J-beta primer mix. TCRdb redid the calling of the 5' RACE reads with MiXCR, one entry per CDR3 protein. This table has fewer than 800,000 distinct CDR3 sequences, approximately 30% appearing once. Material: blood. All receptors derive from a woman of 80 years or more in good health.

The V and J genes are TRBV27 and TRBJ2-5, with D tentatively TRBD2 (5 bases). The end of the DNA fits TRBJ2-7 better, so the J call may be wrong. CDR3 length: 13 amino acids. Per germline, CDR1 MNHEY and CDR2 SMNVEV (reference sequence). The chain's CDR3 is CASSFRSGNEQYF. The CDR3 DNA reads TGTGCCAGCAGTTTTCGGTCGGGGAACGAGCAGTACTTC.

About this clonotype itself: A much larger clone differs from this one at a single base, so this may be a read error. The CDR3 nucleotides are TGTGCCAGCAGTGAAACGTGGGCTCTCTACGAGCAGTACTTC. Its protein is CASSETWALYEQYF. This chain connects TRBV6-1 to TRBJ2-7; D remains ambiguous. Trimming removed 2 bases from V and 3 bases from J, with 11 bases in between. The CDR3 spans 14 residues. Germline assignment: CDR1 MNHNS and CDR2 SASEGT.

This clonotype was observed a few times. The J gene is TRBJ2-6, the V gene TRBV19; a possible D gene is TRBD2 (6 bases). The V and J ends lost 7 bases and 1 base respectively, with 14 bases between them. The V gene's germline CDR1 is LNHDA and CDR2 SQIVND (reference sequence). CDR3 length equals 16 residues. Here the CDR3 DNA reads TGTGCCAGTACCACCCGTCGGGGGTCTGGGGCCAACGTCCTGACTTTC. As protein: CASTTRRGSGANVLTF.

Many counts were recorded for this clonotype. The chain combines TRBV20-1 with TRBJ2-5; 12 nucleotides align to TRBD1. CDR3 length: 12 amino acids. Losses at the gene ends were 6 bases for V and 11 bases for J; bases not matched to a gene: 7. Germline V gene sequence: CDR1 DFQATT, CDR2 SNEGSKA (reference sequence). CDR3 protein: CSAWDRGREQYF. DNA for the CDR3: TGCAGTGCATGGGACAGGGGGCGGGAGCAGTACTTC.

This clonotype was found once. Since a much larger clone is just one base distant, this may be a read error. The gene calls are TRBV2 and TRBJ2-1, with 7 bases that match TRBD2. V dropped 9 bases and J dropped 12; count of bases not matched to a gene: 17. The CDR3 is 14 amino acids. Germline loops: CDR1 SNHLY, CDR2 FYNNEI. CDR3 sequence reads: CASTTLATLGGQFF. As DNA, the CDR3 is TGTGCCAGTACAACACTAGCGACCCTGGGTGGGCAGTTCTTC.

This clonotype came up a few times. This clone may be a read error of a much larger clone one base away. The CDR3 loop reads CASSPQPSGGRNEQFF. DNA of the CDR3: TGCGCCAGCAGCCCCCAGCCTAGCGGGGGGCGCAATGAGCAGTTCTTC. The chain combines TRBV5-1 with TRBJ2-1; 11 bases line up with TRBD2. J was trimmed by 6 bases and V by 4 bases; bases with no gene match: 9. The CDR3 runs to 16 residues. The germline gives CDR1 SGHRS, CDR2 YFSETQ.

The DNA for the CDR3 is TGCAGTGCGAATCTAGCGGTCTCCTACAATGAGCAGTTCTTC. Encoded protein: CSANLAVSYNEQFF. This chain links TRBV20-1 with TRBJ2-1; TRBD2 matches at 7 bases. The CDR3 sequence is 14 residues long. Germline-derived CDR1 and CDR2 are DFQATT and SNEGSKA (reference sequence). V was clipped by 6 bases and J by 0 bases; unmatched bases: 5.

About this clonotype itself: A much larger clone differs by one base, so this may be a read error. The CDR3 DNA reads as TGCAGTTGGACAGGGGGCTACGAGCAGTACGTC. Protein product: CSWTGGYEQYV. V usage is TRBV20-1 and J usage is TRBJ2-7; 10 nucleotides line up with TRBD1. The V and J ends lost 8 bases and 3 bases, in that order; junction bases with no gene match: 1. Germline V gene sequence: CDR1 DFQATT, CDR2 SNEGSKA (reference sequence). The CDR3 spans 11 residues.